The rows below give T cell receptor beta chains drawn from one sample of a study of T cells after yellow fever vaccination. TCRdb re-called the 5' RACE reads through MiXCR, storing one row per CDR3 protein. This sample carries roughly 310,000 distinct CDR3 sequences, 7.5% to 9% of them seen once, and the ten largest clones take about a sixth. This material consisted of PBMCs, taken on the day of the first yellow fever vaccination. The source is a young man who received the YFV17D yellow fever vaccine. Both conserved end residues are part of each CDR3. A D gene is named only where the DNA matches it firmly. Some rows have no size entry. The others give once, few or many, or a class for an expanded clone.

D | J | V | size | CDR3 | DNA
NA | TRBJ1-2 | TRBV21-1 | few | CASSKISCSQEKYGYTF | TGTGCCAGCAGCAAAATTTCCTGTAGCCAGGAGAAGTATGGCTACACCTTC
TRBD2 | TRBJ2-5 | TRBV4-1 | NA | CASSQVNDQREPYF | TGCGCCAGCAGCCAAGTGAACGACCAGCGGGAGCCGTACTTC
NA | TRBJ2-7 | TRBV10-3 | NA | CAISAAAYEQYF | TGTGCCATCAGTGCGGCAGCCTACGAGCAGTACTTC
TRBD2 | TRBJ2-1 | TRBV10-3 | NA | CAISLRTSEGEQFF | TGTGCCATCAGCCTTCGGACTAGCGAGGGTGAGCAGTTCTTC
NA | TRBJ2-7 | TRBV4-3 | few | CASSQEGHGAYEQYF | TGCGCCAGCAGCCAAGAAGGACATGGGGCTTACGAGCAGTACTTC
NA | TRBJ2-2 | TRBV7-2 | once | CASSLADYTGELFF | TGTGCCAGCAGCTTAGCGGACTACACCGGGGAGCTGTTTTTT
NA | TRBJ2-1 | TRBV5-1 | NA | CASSLDGGPYNEQFF | TGCGCCAGCAGCTTGGATGGGGGGCCCTACAATGAGCAGTTCTTC
NA | TRBJ2-1 | TRBV19 | few | CASSADTHRGNEQFF | TGTGCCAGTAGCGCGGACACCCACCGGGGAAATGAGCAGTTCTTC
NA | TRBJ1-1 | TRBV7-3 | many | CASSLNGGSNTEAFF | TGTGCCAGCAGCTTAAACGGGGGATCAAACACTGAAGCTTTCTTT
NA | TRBJ2-1 | TRBV12-3/TRBV12-4 | few | CASSPRFQPDEQFF | TGTGCCAGCAGCCCCAGGTTCCAGCCCGATGAGCAGTTCTTC
NA | TRBJ1-2 | TRBV13 | few | CASSGQGGGNGYTF | TGTGCCAGCAGCGGGCAAGGAGGAGGGAATGGCTACACCTTC
NA | TRBJ2-7 | TRBV4-2 | NA | CASSPRESYEQYF | TGTGCCAGCAGCCCTCGGGAGTCCTACGAGCAGTACTTC
NA | TRBJ2-7 | TRBV7-9 | few | CASSFRPGDSYEQYF | TGTGCCAGCAGTTTCCGACCCGGGGACTCCTACGAGCAGTACTTC
TRBD2 | TRBJ2-7 | TRBV9 | NA | CASSVGTSGGLYEQYF | TGTGCCAGCAGCGTGGGGACTAGCGGGGGTCTCTACGAGCAGTACTTC
TRBD1 | TRBJ1-4 | TRBV5-1 | few | CASSFDRGATNEKLFF | TGCGCCAGCAGCTTCGACAGGGGTGCAACTAATGAAAAACTGTTTTTT
NA | TRBJ2-1 | TRBV20-1 | few | CRPVYNEQFF | TGCAGGCCCGTTTACAATGAGCAGTTCTTC
NA | TRBJ2-3 | TRBV4-3 | NA | CASSQYHSGTDTQYF | TGCGCCAGCAGCCAGTACCATAGCGGCACAGATACGCAGTATTTT
TRBD1 | TRBJ2-2 | TRBV9 | few | CASRPGTGRGTGELFF | TGTGCCAGCAGGCCCGGGACAGGGCGGGGCACCGGGGAGCTGTTTTTT
TRBD1 | TRBJ2-5 | TRBV11-2 | few | CASTSYGQARTQYF | TGTGCCAGCACCTCCTATGGACAGGCAAGAACCCAGTACTTC
TRBD1 | TRBJ1-4 | TRBV9 | many | CASSVVGQVIRGEKLFF | TGTGCCAGCAGCGTAGTGGGACAGGTGATCCGGGGTGAAAAACTGTTTTTT
NA | TRBJ1-2 | TRBV9 | NA | CASSVATIGSTGYYGYTF | TGTGCCAGCAGCGTAGCTACGATCGGTTCCACAGGGTACTATGGCTACACCTTC
TRBD2 | TRBJ2-5 | TRBV9 | few | CASSVDGAGGPYF | TGTGCCAGCAGCGTAGATGGAGCGGGGGGGCCGTACTTC
NA | TRBJ1-5 | TRBV27 | few | CASSFGAHNQPQHF | TGTGCCAGCAGTTTCGGGGCCCACAATCAGCCCCAGCATTTT
NA | TRBJ2-5 | TRBV13 | NA | CASSLRGKTQYF | TGTGCCAGCAGCTTACGCGGCAAGACCCAGTACTTC
TRBD2 | TRBJ2-1 | TRBV7-3 | few | CASSFKRGGYNEQFF | TGTGCCAGCAGCTTCAAGCGGGGGGGGTACAATGAGCAGTTCTTC
TRBD2 | TRBJ2-3 | TRBV7-9 | few | CASSSPLAGGPGTQYF | TGTGCCAGCAGCTCCCCACTAGCGGGGGGGCCGGGTACGCAGTATTTT
NA | TRBJ2-5 | TRBV29-1 | few | CSVWATQETQYF | TGCAGCGTTTGGGCCACCCAAGAGACCCAGTACTTC
TRBD1 | TRBJ1-1 | TRBV2 | few | CASTQGERTEAFF | TGTGCCAGCACACAGGGGGAACGGACTGAAGCTTTCTTT
TRBD2 | TRBJ2-5 | TRBV7-2 | many | CASSRGLAAQETQYF | TGTGCCAGCAGCCGGGGACTAGCGGCCCAAGAGACCCAGTACTTC
NA | TRBJ1-2 | TRBV7-2 | many | CASSYRIYYGYTF | TGTGCCAGCAGCTACAGGATTTACTATGGCTACACCTTC
NA | TRBJ2-5 | TRBV7-2 | NA | CASSPTGMETQYF | TGTGCCAGCAGCCCGACTGGGATGGAGACCCAGTACTTC
NA | TRBJ1-4 | TRBV9 | few | CASSGTGYREKLFF | TGTGCCAGCAGCGGAACAGGTTATAGGGAAAAACTGTTTTTT
NA | TRBJ2-1 | TRBV4-3 | NA | CASSGEVYNEQFF | TGCGCCAGCAGTGGTGAAGTTTACAATGAGCAGTTCTTC
NA | TRBJ1-2 | TRBV28 | NA | CASSVGRSYGYTF | TGTGCCAGCAGTGTGGGACGGTCCTATGGCTACACCTTC
TRBD2 | TRBJ2-3 | TRBV29-1 | few | CSVEVSGGGVDTQYF | TGCAGCGTTGAAGTGAGCGGGGGCGGGGTAGATACGCAGTATTTT
TRBD1 | TRBJ2-3 | TRBV4-2 | few | CASSPKGGQDFLTDTQYF | TGTGCCAGCAGCCCCAAAGGGGGACAGGATTTTCTCACAGATACGCAGTATTTT
NA | TRBJ1-2 | TRBV29-1 | few | CSVREQLNYGYTF | TGCAGCGTTAGAGAACAGCTTAACTATGGCTACACCTTC
NA | TRBJ2-5 | TRBV5-6 | many | CASSAIQGSQETQYF | TGTGCCAGCAGCGCGATCCAGGGCAGCCAAGAGACCCAGTACTTC
NA | TRBJ2-2 | TRBV10-3 | NA | CAISDLFGTGELFF | TGTGCCATCAGTGACCTCTTTGGCACCGGGGAGCTGTTTTTT
NA | TRBJ2-3 | TRBV12-3/TRBV12-4 | NA | CASSFTPSTDTQYF | TGTGCCAGCAGTTTTACACCGAGCACAGATACGCAGTATTTT
NA | TRBJ2-5 | TRBV28 | once | CASIKGWQQTQYF | TGTGCCAGCATCAAGGGGTGGCAACAGACCCAGTACTTC
TRBD2 | TRBJ2-1 | TRBV5-4 | NA | CASSLRLAGGNSYNEQFF | TGTGCCAGCAGCTTGAGACTAGCGGGGGGAAATTCCTACAATGAGCAGTTCTTC
TRBD2 | TRBJ2-1 | TRBV7-2 | NA | CASSWGLARQFF | TGTGCCAGCAGCTGGGGACTAGCGCGACAGTTCTTC
TRBD1 | TRBJ1-6 | TRBV7-2 | NA | CASSLDRGSLHF | TGTGCCAGCAGCCTCGACAGGGGGTCCCTCCACTTT
NA | TRBJ1-6 | TRBV11-2 | few | CASSPFRGNSPLHF | TGTGCCAGCAGCCCCTTCAGAGGGAATTCACCCCTCCACTTT
TRBD1 | TRBJ2-7 | TRBV6-5 | NA | CASSWTGGNYEQYF | TGTGCCAGCAGTTGGACAGGGGGCAACTACGAGCAGTACTTC
NA | TRBJ2-5 | TRBV5-4 | few | CASSLDSGIQETQYF | TGTGCCAGCAGCCTCGACTCAGGTATCCAAGAGACCCAGTACTTC
TRBD2 | TRBJ2-7 | TRBV5-1 | few | CASSLFSGNENEQYF | TGCGCCAGCAGCTTGTTTAGCGGGAACGAAAACGAGCAGTACTTC
NA | TRBJ2-3 | TRBV5-1 | NA | CASSFRTVGTDTQYF | TGCGCCAGCAGCTTCAGGACAGTCGGGACAGATACGCAGTATTTT
NA | TRBJ1-1 | TRBV5-1 | NA | CASSLTDTQNTEAFF | TGCGCCAGCAGCTTGACCGACACCCAGAACACTGAAGCTTTCTTT
TRBD2 | TRBJ2-7 | TRBV7-9 | few | CASSSLAQGGPQYF | TGTGCCAGCAGCTCACTCGCTCAGGGAGGGCCGCAGTACTTC